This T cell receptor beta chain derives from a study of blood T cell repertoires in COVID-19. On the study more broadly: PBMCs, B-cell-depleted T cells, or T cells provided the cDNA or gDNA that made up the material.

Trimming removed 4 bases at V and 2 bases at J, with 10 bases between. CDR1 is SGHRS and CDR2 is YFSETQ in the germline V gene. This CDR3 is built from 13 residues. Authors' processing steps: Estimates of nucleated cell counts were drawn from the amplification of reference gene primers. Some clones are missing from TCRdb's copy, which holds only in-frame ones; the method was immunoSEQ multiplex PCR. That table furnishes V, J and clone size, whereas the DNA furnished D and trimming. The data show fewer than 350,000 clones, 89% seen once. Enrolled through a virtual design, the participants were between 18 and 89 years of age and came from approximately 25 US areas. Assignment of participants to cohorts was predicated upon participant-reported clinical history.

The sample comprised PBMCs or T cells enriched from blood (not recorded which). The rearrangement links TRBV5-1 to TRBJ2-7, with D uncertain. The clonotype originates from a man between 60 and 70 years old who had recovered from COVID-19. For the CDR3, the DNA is TGCGCCAGCAGCGCTCCCGAGGCCTACGAGCAGTACTTC. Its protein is CASSAPEAYEQYF.